The 19 T cell receptor beta chains given below trace back to one sample, sequenced in a study of blood T cell repertoires in COVID-19. Here immunoSEQ multiplex PCR was the method, and the copy in TCRdb shows in-frame clones only, minus some. The sample lists 250,000 to 300,000 clones; roughly nine tenths were seen once. The sequencing input was PBMCs or T cells enriched from blood (not recorded which). The receptor set was obtained from a woman aged 40 to 50 who had recovered from COVID-19.

V is TRBV7-9 and J is TRBJ2-2; tentatively, D is TRBD2 (5 bases). CDR3 length equals 16 residues. CDR1 and CDR2 from the germline V gene are SEHNR and FQNEAQ (reference sequence). V gave up 5 bases and J gave up 6 bases, with 19 bases separating them. CDR3 nucleotide sequence: TGTGCCAGCAGCCCGGAGATTAGCAGCGGCTCCGGGGAGCTGTTTTTT. Its protein product is CASSPEISSGSGELFF.

This clone occurred a few times. Other DNA sequences in this specimen translate into the identical CDR3. V gene TRBV5-6 combines with J gene TRBJ1-6, with D possibly matching TRBD1 (6 bases). The germline V and J ends were trimmed by 3 bases and 7 bases, with 11 bases remaining between them. Germline CDR1 is SGHDT and CDR2 is YYEEEE. The CDR3 runs 14 residues. The CDR3 nucleotides are TGTGCCAGCAGCTCGGACAGAGAAAATTCACCCCTCCACTTT. Its protein product is CASSSDRENSPLHF.

The genes are TRBV7-8 and TRBJ1-1, with TRBD1 matching 7 bases. This CDR3 is 16 amino acids long. V gave up 4 bases and J gave up 1 base; unmatched junction bases: 9. Germline V gene sequence: CDR1 SGHVS, CDR2 FQNEAQ. DNA of the CDR3: TGTGCCAGCAGCTCCAGACCGGACAGGCGGAACACTGAAGCTTTCTTT. As protein: CASSSRPDRRNTEAFF.

The table lists this clone with a count of one. The chain is built from TRBV3-1 (or the pseudogene TRBV3-2) and TRBJ1-1; TRBD1 is a possible D gene (6 bases). The CDR3 is 14 amino acids. Germline-derived CDR1 and CDR2 are LGHDT and YNNKEL (reference sequence). Trimming removed 5 bases from V and 0 bases from J, with 10 bases in between. CDR3 sequence reads: CASSLRQVNTEAFF. The CDR3 nucleotides read TGTGCCAGCAGCTTAAGACAGGTGAACACTGAAGCTTTCTTT.

The rearrangement uses TRBV28 and TRBJ1-6; maybe TRBD1 (6 bases). CDR1 is MDHEN and CDR2 is SYDVKM in the germline V gene. Trimming stripped 6 bases from V and 7 bases from J, with 10 bases between. This CDR3 is built from 13 residues. The CDR3 coding sequence is TGTGCCAGCAGGGACAGCTTCAATTCACCCCTCCACTTT. It translates to CASRDSFNSPLHF.

The chain uses TRBV6-5 and TRBJ1-2; 7 bases match TRBD1. V lost 3 bases, J lost 0 bases, and 7 bases stayed unmatched. The CDR3 length is 16 residues. Germline V lookup: CDR1 MNHEY, CDR2 SVGAGI. The CDR3 is CASSYNNRGANYGYTF. CDR3 bases: TGTGCCAGCAGTTATAATAACAGGGGAGCTAACTATGGCTACACCTTC.

J is TRBJ1-2 and V is TRBV18; weak D call: TRBD1 (6 bases). This CDR3 has 15 residues. The ends were cut back, 5 bases at V and 7 bases at J, with 20 bases in the middle. The germline gives CDR1 KGHSH, CDR2 LQKENI. DNA of the CDR3: TGTGCCAGCTCAGGCCCACAGGGCCCTGGGGCTGGCTACACCTTC. Its protein is CASSGPQGPGAGYTF.

As to this clone: Mismatch with germline at one junction end may stem from a read error. This chain links TRBV2 with TRBJ1-2; no clear D. Germline V CDR1 and CDR2: SNHLY, FYNNEI. This CDR3 spans 13 amino acids. Here the CDR3 DNA reads TGTGCCAGCAGTCAAGCCCTTAACTATGGCTACACCTTC. Protein product: CASSQALNYGYTF.

The rearrangement uses TRBV5-1 and TRBJ1-1, with 8 bases that match TRBD1. The CDR3 runs to 16 residues. Germline V lookup: CDR1 SGHRS, CDR2 YFSETQ. J gave up 3 bases and V 3 bases, and 10 bases lay outside the gene matches. CDR3 bases: TGCGCCAGCAGCTCCCCCAGGGGGCGAATGGACACTGAAGCTTTCTTT. It encodes CASSSPRGRMDTEAFF.

This sequence joins TRBV7-2 and TRBJ2-3, with TRBD2 identical over 16 bases. The V gene end was trimmed by 5 bases and the J gene end by 3 bases; junction bases not matched to a gene: 11. CDR3 length: 19 residues. CDR1 is SGHTA and CDR2 is FQGNSA in the germline V gene. This CDR3 is CASSAVPGLAGGGTDTQYF. CDR3 nucleotides: TGTGCCAGCAGCGCCGTCCCGGGACTAGCGGGAGGGGGGACAGATACGCAGTATTTT. The full variable domain, rest sourced from reference TRBV7-2 and TRBJ2-3, is GAGVSQSPSNKVTEKGKDVELRCDPISGHTALYWYRQSLGQGLEFLIYFQGNSAPDKSGLPSDRFSAERTGGSVSTLTIQRTQQEDSAVYLCASSAVPGLAGGGTDTQYFGPGTRLTVL.

This clone was recorded once. The junction departs from the called germline gene at one end, perhaps through a read error. V gene TRBV27 combines with J gene TRBJ2-7; 9 bases map to TRBD1. CDR3 size: 17 residues. CDR1 and CDR2 (germline): MNHEY, SMNVEV (reference sequence). The CDR3 bases are TGTGCCAGCAGTGTATCCGGGACAGGGACCCTGTCCTACGAGCAGTACTTC. This codes for CASSVSGTGTLSYEQYF.

J is TRBJ2-7 and V is TRBV2; D is perhaps TRBD1 (6 bases). Trimming removed 3 bases at V and 9 bases at J, with 18 bases between. Germline values: CDR1 SNHLY, CDR2 FYNNEI. The CDR3 is made up of 14 amino acids. CDR3 sequence reads: CASSDNRDNVGQYF. DNA of the CDR3: TGTGCCAGCAGTGATAACCGGGACAACGTCGGGCAGTACTTC.

The J gene is TRBJ2-7, the V gene TRBV12-3 or TRBV12-4, with unresolved D. With 6 bases removed from V and 3 bases from J, the gap between germline ends came to 12 bases. The CDR3 has 13 amino acids. The CDR3 spells CASSPDLVYEQYF. In nucleotides, the CDR3 is TGTGCCAGCAGCCCCGACTTAGTCTACGAGCAGTACTTC.

The sample holds one count of this clone. This chain links TRBV7-6 with TRBJ2-7, with 7 bases matching TRBD1. CDR3 size: 15 residues. V gave up 5 bases and J gave up 6 bases; unmatched junction bases: 13. Germline CDR1 reads SGHVS; CDR2 reads FNYEAQ. CDR3 in amino acids: CASSASRDRVPEQYF. The CDR3 nucleotides are TGTGCCAGCAGCGCCAGTCGGGACAGAGTGCCCGAGCAGTACTTC.

This clone showed up just a few times. DNA for the CDR3: TGTGCCAGCAGTTACTCGAGGTCCTATAATTCACCCCTCCACTTT. It codes for CASSYSRSYNSPLHF. The chain recombines TRBV6-5 with TRBJ1-6; D not resolved. Trimming stripped 0 bases from V and 1 base from J, with 4 bases between. Germline V lookup: CDR1 MNHEY, CDR2 SVGAGI. This CDR3 has 15 amino acids.

The chain combines TRBV3-1 (or the pseudogene TRBV3-2) with TRBJ1-6; possibly TRBD1 for D (5 bases). This CDR3 has 12 amino acids. CDR1 LGHDT and CDR2 YNNKEL come from the germline V gene (reference sequence). V was shortened by 1 base and J by 15 bases, with 10 bases between the two germline ends. CDR3 sequence reads: CASSQAGRDLHF. The CDR3 coding sequence is TGTGCCAGCAGCCAAGCTGGCAGGGACCTCCACTTT.

This clone was counted once. The J gene is TRBJ2-1, the V gene TRBV3-1 (or the pseudogene TRBV3-2), with TRBD2 matching 13 bases. Germline CDR1 reads LGHDT; CDR2 reads YNNKEL (reference sequence). The CDR3 is 16 residues long. The V segment lost 6 bases and the J segment 4 bases; nucleotides outside the gene matches: 6. The CDR3 DNA is TGTGCCAGCAGTCGGACTAGCGGGGGACCATACAATGAGCAGTTCTTC. Translating it yields CASSRTSGGPYNEQFF.

V and J are TRBV7-2 and TRBJ2-5; 14 bases line up with TRBD2. V lost 4 bases, J lost 4 bases, and 5 bases stayed unmatched. The CDR3 is made up of 16 amino acids. In germline, CDR1 is SGHTA, CDR2 FQGNSA. CDR3 sequence (DNA): TGTGCCAGCAGCTCCGGCGGACTAGCGGGGGGAGAGACCCAGTACTTC. It encodes CASSSGGLAGGETQYF.

This chain uses TRBV2 with TRBJ1-1, with D possibly TRBD1 on 5 matching bases. Germline CDR1 is SNHLY and CDR2 is FYNNEI. With 4 bases removed from V and 3 bases from J, the gap between germline ends came to 9 bases. CDR3 length equals 13 residues. Written as DNA, the CDR3 is TGTGCCAGCAGTGGGGTAGGGGACACTGAAGCTTTCTTT. Translated: CASSGVGDTEAFF.